The T cell receptor (beta chain) described here comes from a study of regulatory T cells in long-lasting Graves disease. Study-level findings and limits: Persistent Graves' patients showed reduced TCR diversity versus newly diagnosed patients.

Time point of the sample: newly diagnosed GD, antithyroid drugs for less than 3 months. From RNA extracted from PBMCs, the TCR library was made. Peripheral blood, nine milliliters of it, was drawn into EDTA tubes. CDR3 regions were amplified by Arm-PCR using iRepertoire HTBI primers to build TCR beta libraries. From the multiplex PCR reads, TCRdb called clonotypes with MiXCR, one entry per CDR3 protein. The data contain 500,000 or so distinct CDR3 sequences, around 15% of them singletons. CDR3 length: 14 residues. Per germline, CDR1 SQVTM and CDR2 ANQGSEA. Deletions cut 2 bases from V and 4 bases from J, with 12 bases between. A word on this clonotype: As yet, its antigen is unknown.

These sequences were also reported in another study, on T cells in Graves' hyperthyroidism and ophthalmopathy. That paper states: Graves' hyperthyroidism was deemed stable absent ophthalmopathy progression within 18 months. Most thyroid clonotypes expanded above 0.001 appeared in blood too.

This chain links TRBV29-1 with TRBJ2-1, with D possibly matching TRBD2 (6 bases). Sequencing was performed on peripheral blood mononuclear cells (PBMCs), taken at new diagnosis, from a patient treated with antithyroid drugs. This TCR derives from a woman aged 50 to 65 with Graves disease. CDR3 sequence reads: CSVESPGLYNEQFF. The CDR3 nucleotides read TGCAGCGTTGAATCCCCGGGACTTTACAATGAGCAGTTCTTC.